Listed here are 14 T cell receptor beta chains from one sample, sequenced in a study of a mutant IDH1 vaccine in newly diagnosed glioma. Sample time point: baseline, week 1 (first vaccination visit). Documented treatment: pre-vaccination baseline after standard-of-care therapy. The assay was immunoSEQ multiplex PCR, and TCRdb's table has in-frame clones only and misses some. The sample has about 88,000 clones; roughly 82% are singletons. Material: PBMCs, obtained from a glioma patient treated with radiotherapy, temozolomide or both. These receptors came from a man aged 35-49 years with glioma. Some clones in this sample may be carry-over from other donors' samples.

The chain links TRBV5-8 to TRBJ1-3; tentatively, D is TRBD1 (6 bases). V was clipped by 4 bases and J by 3 bases, with 11 bases between them. Germline V lookup: CDR1 SGHTS, CDR2 YDEGEE. This CDR3 contains 14 residues. CDR3 loop: CASSTGFSGNTIYF. The CDR3 DNA reads as TGTGCCAGCAGCACAGGGTTTAGTGGAAACACCATATATTTT.

V gene TRBV19 combines with J gene TRBJ1-2; D not certain. The CDR3 length is 16 residues. CDR1 and CDR2 from the germline V gene are LNHDA and SQIVND (reference sequence). V was cut by 0 bases and J by 8 bases, with 19 bases left in between. The chain's CDR3 is CASSIDLLSPREGYTF. CDR3 sequence (DNA): TGTGCCAGTAGTATAGATCTATTGAGCCCGCGAGAGGGCTACACCTTC.

V and J are TRBV5-6 and TRBJ2-7; no reliable D call. Germline CDR1 SGHDT, CDR2 YYEEEE. V shed 4 bases and J shed 3 bases, with 17 bases lying between them. The CDR3 length is 15 residues. The CDR3 is CASSPQTEASYEQYF. CDR3 bases: TGTGCCAGCAGCCCCCAAACCGAGGCTAGCTACGAGCAGTACTTC.

This sequence joins TRBV6-5 and TRBJ1-2, with D unresolved. Trimming took off 6 bases at V and 1 base at J, with 9 bases between the two ends. The CDR3 spans 13 residues. Germline V gives CDR1 MNHEY, CDR2 SVGAGI. This CDR3 reads CASRREVNYGYTF. CDR3 nucleotide sequence: TGTGCCAGCAGGCGAGAAGTTAACTATGGCTACACCTTC.

The chain has TRBV7-9 and TRBJ1-2; D uncertain. V was cut by 2 bases and J by 10 bases, with 8 bases left in between. The CDR3 spans 11 residues. CDR1 SEHNR and CDR2 FQNEAQ come from the germline V gene (reference sequence). Here the CDR3 DNA reads TGTGCCAGCAGCTTATCCCAGCCCTACACCTTC. Translation gives CASSLSQPYTF.

The rearrangement links TRBV4-1 to TRBJ1-1, with D perhaps matching TRBD1 (5 bases). CDR3 length equals 15 residues. The germline V and J ends were trimmed by 1 base and 7 bases, with 16 bases remaining between them. CDR1 and CDR2 from the germline V gene are MGHRA and YSYEKL. The DNA for the CDR3 is TGCGCCAGCAGCCAAGTGGGGAACCGGGACCGTGAAGCTTTCTTT. Protein: CASSQVGNRDREAFF.

This clone was seen only once. This chain connects TRBV7-9 to TRBJ2-7; 7 bases agree with TRBD1. V dropped 3 bases and J dropped 3; count of bases not matched to a gene: 5. The CDR3 is 14 residues long. CDR1 SEHNR and CDR2 FQNEAQ come from the germline V gene (reference sequence). DNA of the CDR3: TGTGCCAGCAGCTTGGGACAGAACTTCTACGAGCAGTACTTC. Translating it yields CASSLGQNFYEQYF.

V is TRBV12-5 and J is TRBJ1-1; D possibly corresponds to TRBD1 (6 bases). V dropped 7 bases and J dropped 4 bases, with 19 bases sitting between them. The CDR3 is made up of 15 amino acids. Germline CDR1 and CDR2: LGHNT and FRNRAP. For the CDR3, the DNA is TGTGCTAGTGCCCTCGGGGGGCGGTTGAGCACTGAAGCTTTCTTT. This translates into CASALGGRLSTEAFF.

The rearrangement uses TRBV7-2 and TRBJ2-5; 12 positions match TRBD2. Germline V CDR1 and CDR2: SGHTA, FQGNSA. V trimming: 5 bases; J trimming: 3 bases; junction bases outside the gene matches: 4. The CDR3 has 15 residues. CDR3: CASSARTSGEETQYF. The CDR3 region has the DNA TGTGCCAGCAGCGCTCGGACTAGCGGGGAAGAGACCCAGTACTTC.

The V gene is TRBV14, the J gene TRBJ2-7; D unclear. V was trimmed by 1 base and J by 0 bases, leaving 10 bases between them. Germline V gives CDR1 SGHDN, CDR2 FVKESK. This CDR3 has 15 residues. The CDR3: CASSQGVLSSYEQYF. The CDR3, as DNA: TGTGCCAGCAGCCAAGGGGTGCTGAGCTCCTACGAGCAGTACTTC.

This chain connects TRBV6-5 to TRBJ1-5; D possibly corresponds to TRBD1 (6 bases). The germline V gene encodes CDR1 MNHEY and CDR2 SVGAGI. Trimming shortened V by 3 bases and J by 6 bases, and 9 bases separated the two germline ends. This CDR3 is built from 13 residues. The DNA of the CDR3 is TGTGCCAGCAGTTATGACAGGTTTCAGCCCCAGCATTTT. Amino acids: CASSYDRFQPQHF.

This clone appeared a few times. The chain combines TRBV2 with TRBJ2-2; a weak D match, TRBD1 (5 bases). This CDR3 has 14 residues. Trimming took 11 bases from V and 6 from J, leaving 19 bases between them. CDR1 is SNHLY and CDR2 is FYNNEI in the germline V gene. The CDR3 spells CAGRAGFVAGELFF. The CDR3 DNA reads TGTGCCGGAAGAGCAGGGTTTGTAGCCGGGGAGCTGTTTTTT.

This sequence joins TRBV30 and TRBJ2-2, with TRBD2 as a possible D gene (6 bases). This CDR3 spans 14 amino acids. The V end lost 4 bases, the J end lost 3 bases, and 12 bases lay between the germline ends. The germline V gene has CDR1 GTSNPN and CDR2 SVGIG (reference sequence). The CDR3 nucleotides are TGTGCCTGGATGACCGGGAGCTACACCGGGGAGCTGTTTTTT. This sequence encodes CAWMTGSYTGELFF.

The rearrangement uses TRBV6-5 and TRBJ1-1, with TRBD1 matching 7 bases. The ends lost 5 bases at V and 3 bases at J; junction bases unmatched: 6. The CDR3 is 14 residues long. The germline V gene has CDR1 MNHEY and CDR2 SVGAGI. The CDR3 nucleotides read TGTGCCAGCAGTAGACAGGGAAGGGACACTGAAGCTTTCTTT. Translation: CASSRQGRDTEAFF.